The present entry profiles one T cell receptor (beta chain) with its context. This record belongs to a study of T cells expressing NK-cell markers. TCRdb reprocessed the 5' RACE reads; each CDR3 protein has one entry and no DNA is given. The sample data list about 460,000 distinct CDR3 sequences. From germline, CDR1 is SGHTA and CDR2 FQGNSA. This CDR3 comprises 18 residues. The origin of this receptor is a woman aged 50 to 60 in good health. V and J are TRBV7-2 and TRBJ2-6; TCRdb designates TRBD2, a call that cannot be tested without DNA. The sequencing input was blood T cells: a sorted CD56 or NKG2C T cell subset, CD4+ or CD8+ T cells, or bulk PBMC T cells (not recorded which). This CDR3 reads CASSFRLAGDFGANVLTF.